This T cell receptor (beta chain) was retrieved from a study of cytomegalovirus exposure and HLA in healthy donors. In its sample, this clone was seen a few times. The antigen remains unidentified. PCR used 60 Vbeta primers and 13 Jbeta primers. TCRdb's copy holds only in-frame clones and misses some; the assay was immunoSEQ multiplex PCR. The repertoire holds approximately 97,000 clones, with around 57% as singletons. Unrecorded for this donor was the CMV serostatus. The CDR3 has 13 amino acids. CDR1 and CDR2 (germline): MNHNY, SVGAGI (reference sequence). V lost 2 bases and J 9 bases, leaving 10 bases between the germline ends. Study conclusions and caveats: Later on, an analysis tied 15,000 to 20,000 TCR beta sequences to HLA alleles at 0.05 false discovery rate.

This chain links TRBV6-6 with TRBJ2-2, with no clear D. This clonotype was obtained from a human donor in good health. The specimen sequenced was PBMCs. The CDR3 DNA is TGTGCCAGCAGTTACCAAAGAGCCCGGGAGCTGTTTTTT. Translation: CASSYQRARELFF.